This TCR beta chain was documented in a study of blood T cell repertoires in COVID-19. About the study: Sample material is recorded as cDNA or gDNA derived from T cells, B-cell-depleted T cells, or PBMCs.

CDR3 length: 13 residues. Germline CDR1 reads MNHEY; CDR2 reads SMNVEV (reference sequence). The V and J ends lost 1 base and 6 bases respectively, with 6 bases between them. In the original workflow: By means of reference gene primer amplification, nucleated cell counts were estimated. Sequenced by immunoSEQ multiplex PCR; TCRdb stores in-frame clones only, minus some. V, J and clone size were drawn from that table, and D and trimming were deduced from the DNA. The sample consists of about 270,000 clones, roughly 80% of them appearing once. The source material was peripheral blood. This sequence was found in a woman between 50 and 59 years old who had recovered from COVID-19. This chain connects TRBV27 to TRBJ2-2; no definite D call. In DNA form, the CDR3 reads TGTGCCAGCAGTTTATTCGTCGCCGGGGAGCTGTTTTTT. Its protein product is CASSLFVAGELFF.